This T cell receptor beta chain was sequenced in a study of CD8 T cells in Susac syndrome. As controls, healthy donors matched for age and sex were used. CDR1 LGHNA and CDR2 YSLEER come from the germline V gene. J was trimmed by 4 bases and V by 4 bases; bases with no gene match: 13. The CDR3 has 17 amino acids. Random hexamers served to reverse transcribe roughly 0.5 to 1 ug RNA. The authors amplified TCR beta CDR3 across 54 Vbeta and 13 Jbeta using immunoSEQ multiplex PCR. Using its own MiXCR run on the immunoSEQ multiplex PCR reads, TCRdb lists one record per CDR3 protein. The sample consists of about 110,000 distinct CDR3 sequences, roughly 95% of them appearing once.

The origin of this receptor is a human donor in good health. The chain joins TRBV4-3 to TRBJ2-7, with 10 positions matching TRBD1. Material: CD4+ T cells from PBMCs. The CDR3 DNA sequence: TGCGCCAGCAGCCGCTATTCCCCGGGACAGGGGACGTACGAGCAGTACTTC. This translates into CASSRYSPGQGTYEQYF.